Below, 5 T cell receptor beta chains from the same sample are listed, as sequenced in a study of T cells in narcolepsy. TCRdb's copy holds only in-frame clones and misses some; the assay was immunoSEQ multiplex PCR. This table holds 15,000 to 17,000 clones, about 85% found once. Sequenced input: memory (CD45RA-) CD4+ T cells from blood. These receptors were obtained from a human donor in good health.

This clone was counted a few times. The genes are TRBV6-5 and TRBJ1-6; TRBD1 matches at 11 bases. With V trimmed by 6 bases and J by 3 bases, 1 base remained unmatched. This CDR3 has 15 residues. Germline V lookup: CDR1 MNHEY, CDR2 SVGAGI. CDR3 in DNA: TGTGCCAGCAGGGGGACAGGGGGCTATAATTCACCCCTCCACTTT. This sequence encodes CASRGTGGYNSPLHF.

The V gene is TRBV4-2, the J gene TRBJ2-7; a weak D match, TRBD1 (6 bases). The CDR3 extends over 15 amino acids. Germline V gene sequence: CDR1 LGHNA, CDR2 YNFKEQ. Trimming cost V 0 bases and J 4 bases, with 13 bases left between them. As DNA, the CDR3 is TGTGCCAGCAGCCAAGATCCGGACAGACCTTACGAGCAGTACTTC. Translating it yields CASSQDPDRPYEQYF.

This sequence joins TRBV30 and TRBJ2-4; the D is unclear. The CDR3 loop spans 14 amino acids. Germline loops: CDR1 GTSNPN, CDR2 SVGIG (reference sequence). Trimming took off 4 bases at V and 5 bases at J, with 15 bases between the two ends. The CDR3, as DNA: TGTGCCTGGACCTTAAGTGGTTGGGAAAACATTCAGTACTTC. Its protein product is CAWTLSGWENIQYF.

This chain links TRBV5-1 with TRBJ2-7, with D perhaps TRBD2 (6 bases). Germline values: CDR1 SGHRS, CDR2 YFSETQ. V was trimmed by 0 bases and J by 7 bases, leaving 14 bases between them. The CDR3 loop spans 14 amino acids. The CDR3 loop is CASSLDRPAGEQYF. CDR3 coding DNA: TGCGCCAGCAGCTTGGACAGGCCGGCGGGGGAGCAGTACTTC. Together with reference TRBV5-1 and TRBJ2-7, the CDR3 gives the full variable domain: KAGVTQTPRYLIKTRGQQVTLSCSPISGHRSVSWYQQTPGQGLQFLFEYFSETQRNKGNFPGRFSGRQFSNSRSEMNVSTLELGDSALYLCASSLDRPAGEQYFGPGTRLTVT.

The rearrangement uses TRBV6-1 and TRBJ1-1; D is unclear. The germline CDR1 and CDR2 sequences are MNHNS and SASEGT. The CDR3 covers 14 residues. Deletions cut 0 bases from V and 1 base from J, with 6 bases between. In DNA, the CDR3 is TGTGCCAGCAGTGAAGCGCGGGGGAACACTGAAGCTTTCTTT. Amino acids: CASSEARGNTEAFF.